This T cell receptor (beta chain) was documented in a study of blood T cell repertoires in COVID-19. The repertoire was sequenced with immunoSEQ multiplex PCR; TCRdb's copy has only in-frame clones and lacks some. This sample has approximately 260,000 clones, with nearly 90% found just once. The CDR3 totals 14 residues. CDR1 is SGHRS and CDR2 is YFSETQ in the germline V gene. V dropped 6 bases and J dropped 7; count of bases not matched to a gene: 5. The sequenced material came from peripheral blood. The genes are TRBV5-1 and TRBJ2-2; 11 nucleotides line up with TRBD2. The receptor comes from a woman between 40 and 55 years old who had recovered from COVID-19. CDR3 amino acids: CASTPGTSGGELFF. DNA of the CDR3: TGCGCCAGCACCCCCGGGACTAGCGGCGGGGAGCTGTTTTTT.